This T cell receptor beta chain was retrieved from a study of regulatory T cells in long-lasting Graves disease. Overall study results and limits: Thyroid tissue went unstudied; only peripheral blood was examined. Since the sample size was small, accuracy may have been reduced.

In germline, CDR1 is WSHSY, CDR2 SAAADI. CDR3 length equals 14 residues. V lost 3 bases to trimming and J lost 0 bases, with 6 bases between them. Sample time point: newly diagnosed GD, antithyroid drugs for less than 3 months. PBMC-extracted RNA yielded the TCR library. Peripheral blood, at 7.5 to 9 milliliters, went into EDTA tubes. CDR3-region Arm-PCR and iRepertoire HTBI primers produced the TCR beta libraries. TCRdb reprocessed the multiplex PCR reads with MiXCR, giving one entry per CDR3 protein. The table records 250,000 or so distinct CDR3 sequences, roughly 18% of them present only once. This clonotype was seen at least ten times. The antigen remains undetermined. The sample was also linked to a second study, of T cells in Graves' hyperthyroidism and ophthalmopathy. That report adds: The HTBI primer set served for first-round RT-PCR of the TCR CDR3.

This specimen was peripheral blood mononuclear cells (PBMCs), taken at new diagnosis, from a patient treated with antithyroid drugs. The chain combines TRBV10-2 with TRBJ2-1; TRBD2 might be the D (5 bases). This TCR was recovered from a woman in her 30s with Graves disease. CDR3 DNA sequence: TGCGCCAGCAGTGAAGGAGGCTCCTACAATGAGCAGTTCTTC. Translation: CASSEGGSYNEQFF.